This TCR beta chain originates from a study of OX40 agonist ivuxolimab in advanced cancers. Study at large: Three patients showed partial responses: one hepatocellular carcinoma and two cutaneous melanoma cases.

The V and J ends lost 5 bases and 2 bases, in that order; junction bases with no gene match: 19. Germline CDR1 is SGHRS and CDR2 is YFSETQ. CDR3 length: 19 residues. Libraries were prepared by immunoSEQ multiplex PCR; TCRdb keeps only in-frame clonotypes and omits some of them. The sample contains tens of thousands of clones, 85% to 95% of which appear only once. Specimen: CD4+ or CD8+ T cells sorted from blood, collected in a trial of the OX40 agonist ivuxolimab. The origin of this receptor is an adult with an advanced solid tumor such as melanoma, head and neck, liver or kidney cancer. The chain uses TRBV5-1 and TRBJ2-3, with 8 bases lining up with TRBD2. The CDR3 DNA is TGCGCCAGCAGTTATCCCCCCCTTGCGGGAGGATACAACACAGATACGCAGTATTTT. This encodes CASSYPPLAGGYNTDTQYF.